These 30 T cell receptor beta chains came from one sample sequenced in a study of blood T cells in healthy people across ages. The authors ran a second PCR of 7 to 11 cycles using a sample-barcoded 5' primer and a J-beta primer mix. Via MiXCR, TCRdb re-called the 5' RACE reads, giving one row per CDR3 protein. The sample lists around 1.5 million distinct CDR3 sequences, around 42% occurring once. The sample consisted of blood. Every receptor here comes from a woman between 18 and 29 years old in good health.

V gene TRBV7-6 combines with J gene TRBJ2-1; TRBD1 is a possible D gene (5 bases). Trimming removed 2 bases at V and 9 bases at J, with 17 bases between. In germline, CDR1 is SGHVS, CDR2 FNYEAQ. This CDR3 has 15 amino acids. This chain's CDR3 is CASSLPQGRDGEQFF. The CDR3 DNA sequence: TGTGCCAGCAGCTTACCTCAGGGTCGAGATGGTGAGCAGTTCTTC.

The chain carries TRBV20-1 and TRBJ2-5; 7 nucleotides agree with TRBD2. The germline gives CDR1 DFQATT, CDR2 SNEGSKA (reference sequence). This CDR3 region has 15 residues. The trim removed 6 bases at V and 5 bases at J, leaving 15 bases unmatched. The CDR3 region is CSAVDPRGVLETQYF. CDR3 bases: TGCAGTGCCGTAGATCCCCGGGGGGTTCTGGAGACCCAGTACTTC.

This sequence joins TRBV3-1 and TRBJ2-7, with D possibly called TRBD1 or TRBD2 (5 bases each). The V end lost 4 bases, the J end lost 2 bases, and 12 bases lay between the germline ends. CDR3 size: 14 residues. Germline CDR1 and CDR2: LGHDT and YNNKEL (reference sequence). The CDR3, as DNA: TGTGCCAGCAGCCCCCGGGACGACCCCTACGAGCAGTACTTC. It codes for CASSPRDDPYEQYF.

This clonotype came up a few times. The CDR3 region is CASSFQGGDTEAFF. The CDR3 region has the DNA TGTGCCAGCAGCTTTCAGGGCGGTGACACTGAAGCTTTCTTT. The genes are TRBV7-2 and TRBJ1-1, with D possibly matching TRBD1 (5 bases). The CDR3 extends over 14 amino acids. The germline V gene has CDR1 SGHTA and CDR2 FQGNSA. V was clipped by 3 bases and J by 3 bases, with 11 bases between them.

This chain joins TRBV4-1 and TRBJ1-2, with TRBD1 as a possible D gene (5 bases). CDR3 size: 17 residues. CDR1 and CDR2 from the germline V gene are MGHRA and YSYEKL. Trimming removed 4 bases from V and 3 bases from J, with 21 bases in between. The CDR3 coding sequence is TGCGCCAGCAGCCCCCCCCCGGAACAGGTGGGGTACTATGGCTACACCTTC. This sequence encodes CASSPPPEQVGYYGYTF.

In the case of this clonotype: The junction departs from germline at one end; a sequencing error may be responsible. This chain links TRBV6-5 with TRBJ2-3; 11 bases fit TRBD2. Germline CDR1 and CDR2: MNHEY and SVGAGI. The CDR3 extends over 15 amino acids. CDR3: CVSSLSGGGTDTQYF. The CDR3, as DNA: TGTGTCAGCAGCCTTAGCGGGGGGGGCACAGATACGCAGTATTTT.

The chain recombines TRBV21-1 with TRBJ1-1; the listed D gene, TRBD1, was not tested against the DNA. TRBV21-1 is a pseudogene segment. The length of the CDR3 is 18 residues. CDR3 bases: TGTGCCAGCAGCAAAGGGGTATGCGGGACCCCACGCGGGACTGAAGCTTTCTTT. Translated: CASSKGVCGTPRGTEAFF.

This clonotype was seen a few times. V is TRBV29-1 and J is TRBJ2-5, with D tentatively TRBD1 (5 bases). V was cut by 1 base and J by 7 bases, with 19 bases left in between. Germline V gives CDR1 SQVTM, CDR2 ANQGSEA. This CDR3 region has 15 residues. CDR3 region: CSVEGGAQGVGTQYF. The CDR3, as DNA: TGCAGCGTTGAAGGAGGTGCACAAGGGGTGGGGACCCAGTACTTC. Filled out from reference TRBV29-1 and TRBJ2-5, the complete variable domain reads SAVISQKPSRDICQRGTSLTIQCQVDSQVTMMFWYRQQPGQSLTLIATANQGSEATYESGFVIDKFPISRPNLTFSTLTVSNMSPEDSSIYLCSVEGGAQGVGTQYFGPGTRLLVL.

This clonotype was picked up a small number of times. This chain connects TRBV4-1 to TRBJ2-1, with 8 bases lining up with TRBD2. The V and J ends lost 0 bases and 5 bases, in that order; junction bases with no gene match: 6. Germline-derived CDR1 and CDR2 are MGHRA and YSYEKL. The CDR3 covers 16 residues. CDR3 in amino acids: CASSQDGSGANNEQFF. The CDR3 coding sequence is TGCGCCAGCAGCCAAGACGGTAGCGGGGCCAACAATGAGCAGTTCTTC.

The rearrangement links TRBV10-3 to TRBJ1-2, with D maybe TRBD1 (5 bases). Deletions cut 10 bases from V and 8 bases from J, with 20 bases between. In germline, CDR1 is ENHRY, CDR2 SYGVKD. The CDR3 loop spans 13 amino acids. CDR3 in DNA: TGTGCCAAGTCCACGGGGGAGAGGTGGGGCTACACCTTC. Translated: CAKSTGERWGYTF.

The sample holds a few counts of this clonotype. This rearrangement joins TRBV14 to TRBJ1-2, with a possible D match to TRBD1 (5 bases). V lost 0 bases and J 5 bases, leaving 10 bases between the germline ends. Germline V gene sequence: CDR1 SGHDN, CDR2 FVKESK. The CDR3 sequence is 14 residues long. The CDR3 reads CASSQEAGRYGYTF. CDR3 bases: TGTGCCAGCAGCCAAGAGGCAGGGCGTTATGGCTACACCTTC.

This clonotype appeared a few times. CDR3 in amino acids: CASSHRSYGYTF. In DNA form, the CDR3 reads TGTGCCAGCAGCCATAGGTCCTATGGCTACACCTTC. This chain links TRBV7-9 with TRBJ1-2, with D unclear. V lost 5 bases to trimming and J lost 4 bases, with 8 bases between them. In germline, CDR1 is SEHNR, CDR2 FQNEAQ (reference sequence). This CDR3 has 12 residues.

The rearrangement uses TRBV28 and TRBJ1-6, with TRBD1 matching 10 bases. Germline assignment: CDR1 MDHEN and CDR2 SYDVKM. J lost 10 bases, V lost 5 bases, and 2 bases had no gene match. There are 13 residues in the CDR3. The CDR3 coding sequence is TGTGCCAGCAGTACGACAGGGGGCTCACCCCTCCACTTT. Translation gives CASSTTGGSPLHF.

On this clonotype itself: Being one base from a much bigger clone, this may be a read error. V gene TRBV20-1 combines with J gene TRBJ2-7; the match to TRBD2 covers 10 bases. Germline trimming cut 5 bases from V and 7 bases from J; bases unmatched to any gene: 23. The CDR3 consists of 18 residues. Germline V gene lookup returns CDR1 DFQATT and CDR2 SNEGSKA (reference sequence). The CDR3 here is CSAPRTGTSARSYNEQYF. CDR3 sequence (DNA): TGCAGTGCTCCCAGAACCGGGACTAGCGCGCGGTCCTACAATGAGCAGTACTTC.

This clonotype has only a few counts. The rearrangement uses TRBV25-1 and TRBJ2-7; unclear D gene. The germline CDR1 and CDR2 sequences are MGHDK and SYGVNS. The V gene lost 3 bases and the J gene lost 2 bases, with 11 bases spanning the gap. The CDR3 runs to 14 residues. The CDR3 spells CASSEVLQPYEQYF. DNA of the CDR3: TGTGCCAGCAGTGAGGTGTTACAGCCCTACGAGCAGTACTTC.

This clonotype showed up just a few times. CDR3 in amino acids: CASSLTGFGATNEKLFF. The CDR3 DNA reads as TGTGCCAGCAGCTTAACGGGGTTCGGGGCAACTAATGAAAAACTGTTTTTT. This chain joins TRBV11-2 and TRBJ1-4; D is uncertain. V lost 2 bases and J lost 0, with 13 bases in between. This CDR3 has 17 amino acids. The germline gives CDR1 SGHAT, CDR2 FQNNGV.

The sample holds a few counts of this clonotype. The rearrangement joins TRBV20-1 to TRBJ2-7, with D possibly TRBD2 on 6 matching bases. The CDR3 extends over 13 amino acids. In germline, CDR1 is DFQATT, CDR2 SNEGSKA (reference sequence). The germline V and J ends were trimmed by 1 base and 3 bases, with 10 bases remaining between them. DNA for the CDR3: TGCAGTGCTAGAGTCCATAGCGGCTACGAGCAGTACTTC. Its protein is CSARVHSGYEQYF.

A remark on this clonotype: One end of the junction fails to match germline, which may point to a read error. J is TRBJ2-1 and V is TRBV7-9; D might be TRBD2 (6 bases). The length of the CDR3 is 15 residues. Per the germline V gene, CDR1 is SEHNR and CDR2 is FQNEAQ (reference sequence). CDR3 in DNA: TGTGCCAGCAGCTTCCGGGGGAGCTCCTACAATAAGCAGTTCTTC. Encoded protein: CASSFRGSSYNKQFF.

This chain uses TRBV4-1 with TRBJ2-3; TRBD2 matches at 8 bases. V trimming: 1 base; J trimming: 3 bases; junction bases outside the gene matches: 9. The CDR3 totals 17 residues. Germline-derived CDR1 and CDR2 are MGHRA and YSYEKL. The chain's CDR3 is CASSQGAGGPLTDTQYF. In DNA form, the CDR3 reads TGCGCCAGCAGCCAAGGCGCGGGAGGACCTCTAACAGATACGCAGTATTTT.

The CDR3 DNA sequence: TGCAGCGTTGTAAAGAGGGGCGGGATAGGTAATGAGCAGTTCTTC. Its protein product is CSVVKRGGIGNEQFF. The rearrangement joins TRBV29-1 to TRBJ2-1; perhaps TRBD2 as D (6 bases). The CDR3 is made up of 15 amino acids. Germline V gives CDR1 SQVTM, CDR2 ANQGSEA. The ends were cut back, 4 bases at V and 7 bases at J, with 20 bases in the middle.

This clonotype was seen a handful of times. The chain carries TRBV12-5 and TRBJ2-5; the match to TRBD1 covers 9 bases. CDR3 length equals 15 residues. Germline CDR1 is LGHNT and CDR2 is FRNRAP. The V segment lost 3 bases and the J segment 11 bases; nucleotides outside the gene matches: 13. The CDR3 nucleotides read TGTGCTAGTGGTTTCCGGGACAGGGTAAACAATGAGCAGTACTTC. Translation gives CASGFRDRVNNEQYF.

This clonotype was recorded a few times. The rearrangement joins TRBV25-1 to TRBJ2-1; D not resolved. The J call may be wrong; the DNA end is better matched by TRBJ2-7. CDR3 length: 14 residues. From germline, CDR1 is MGHDK and CDR2 SYGVNS. DNA for the CDR3: TGTGCCAGCAGTGTCACCGGTTCCTACAATGAGCAGTACTTC. Translation gives CASSVTGSYNEQYF.

This sequence joins TRBV20-1 and TRBJ2-7; D gene uncertain. V lost 4 bases and J lost 2, with 18 bases in between. CDR3 length: 15 residues. The germline CDR1 and CDR2 sequences are DFQATT and SNEGSKA (reference sequence). CDR3 sequence reads: CSAIYRTEIPYEQYF. CDR3 nucleotide sequence: TGCAGTGCTATCTATCGGACGGAGATTCCCTACGAGCAGTACTTC.

This chain links TRBV5-1 with TRBJ2-6; possibly TRBD2 for D (5 bases). V was shortened by 6 bases and J by 3 bases, with 16 bases between the two germline ends. This CDR3 comprises 16 residues. Germline V CDR1 and CDR2: SGHRS, YFSETQ. CDR3 sequence reads: CASKLGGLYGANVLTF. For the CDR3, the DNA is TGCGCCAGCAAGTTAGGTGGACTGTATGGGGCCAACGTCCTGACTTTC.

In its sample, this clonotype was seen once. The chain is built from TRBV15 and TRBJ1-1; TRBD1 matches at 7 bases. V lost 3 bases to trimming and J lost 4 bases; unmatched junction nucleotides: 2. CDR3 size: 13 residues. Germline values: CDR1 LNHNV, CDR2 YYDKDF (reference sequence). DNA of the CDR3: TGTGCCACCAGCAGTGCAGGGGGCACTGAAGCTTTCTTT. It encodes CATSSAGGTEAFF.

This clonotype was recorded once. V and J are TRBV6-5 and TRBJ1-4; D possibly corresponds to TRBD1 (5 bases). There are 15 residues in the CDR3. Trimming removed 2 bases from V and 3 bases from J, with 10 bases in between. The germline CDR1 and CDR2 sequences are MNHEY and SVGAGI. DNA of the CDR3: TGTGCCAGCAGTTACCGTGGCAGGGCTAATGAAAAACTGTTTTTT. Translated, it gives CASSYRGRANEKLFF.

The sample holds a few counts of this clonotype. This rearrangement joins TRBV10-3 to TRBJ2-5, with D perhaps TRBD2 (5 bases). Germline V gives CDR1 ENHRY, CDR2 SYGVKD. Trimming pared 4 bases from V and 5 bases from J, leaving 11 bases between. CDR3 length equals 13 residues. The DNA for the CDR3 is TGTGCCATCAGTGCTGGGTCGGGGGAGACCCAGTACTTC. Its protein is CAISAGSGETQYF.

This clonotype was seen ten or more times. The rearrangement links TRBV6-5 to TRBJ2-3, with TRBD2 matching 11 bases. The J segment lost 6 bases and the V segment lost 5 bases, leaving 4 bases of the junction unmatched. Germline V gene lookup returns CDR1 MNHEY and CDR2 SVGAGI. This CDR3 has 14 amino acids. This CDR3 is CASSPRLAGDTQYF. CDR3 sequence (DNA): TGTGCCAGCAGTCCGCGACTAGCGGGGGATACGCAGTATTTT.

The genes are TRBV6-1 and TRBJ2-3; D gene ambiguous. The V gene's germline CDR1 is MNHNS and CDR2 SASEGT. Trimming shortened V by 6 bases and J by 2 bases, and 18 bases separated the two germline ends. The CDR3 has 16 amino acids. The CDR3: CASRAATGAHTDTQYF. Here the CDR3 DNA reads TGTGCCAGCAGGGCGGCAACTGGAGCCCACACAGATACGCAGTATTTT.

The chain combines TRBV6-5 with TRBJ2-1, with 9 bases identical to TRBD2. V gave up 2 bases and J gave up 7 bases; unmatched junction bases: 6. The CDR3 sequence is 15 residues long. Germline CDR1 and CDR2: MNHEY and SVGAGI. This CDR3 reads CASSYNSGRGNEQFF. The CDR3 DNA follows: TGTGCCAGCAGTTACAATAGCGGGAGAGGGAATGAGCAGTTCTTC.